The rows below give T cell receptor beta chains drawn from one sample of a study of cytomegalovirus exposure and HLA in healthy donors. Clones were read by immunoSEQ multiplex PCR, and TCRdb kept only the in-frame ones, dropping some. The sample shows 130,000 or so clones, 8.5% to 10% of them seen only once. The sample was PBMCs. These receptors all come from a middle-aged man in good health and CMV-seronegative. CDR3s include the opening cysteine and the closing phenylalanine or tryptophan. D genes are given only for firm matches. Clone size appears in some rows only: once, few, many, or a class for an expanded clone.

v_call: TRBV6-6; cdr3_length: 16; j_call: TRBJ1-1; clone_size: few; d_call: TRBD1; cdr3_nt: TGTGCCAGCAGTATACTTCTCTATACAGGGGCCACTGAAGCTTTCTTT; cdr3_aa: CASSILLYTGATEAFF
v_call: TRBV19; cdr3_length: 13; j_call: TRBJ2-7; clone_size: .; d_call: TRBD1; cdr3_nt: TGTGCCAGTAAGGGGGCGAGCTCCTACGAGCAGTACTTC; cdr3_aa: CASKGASSYEQYF
v_call: TRBV4-1; cdr3_length: 16; j_call: TRBJ2-7; clone_size: .; d_call: TRBD2; cdr3_nt: TGCGCCAGCAGCCAAGGGACTAGCGGGCAGTCCTACGAGCAGTACTTC; cdr3_aa: CASSQGTSGQSYEQYF
v_call: TRBV19; cdr3_length: 13; j_call: TRBJ1-4; clone_size: .; d_call: TRBD1; cdr3_nt: TGTGCCAGTAGTTACGACAGGGGAGAGAAACTGTTTTTT; cdr3_aa: CASSYDRGEKLFF
v_call: TRBV6-5; cdr3_length: 14; j_call: TRBJ2-5; clone_size: .; d_call: TRBD1; cdr3_nt: TGTGCCAGCAGTTACGGCAGGGGGCTAGAGACCCAGTACTTC; cdr3_aa: CASSYGRGLETQYF
v_call: TRBV6-1; cdr3_length: 15; j_call: TRBJ2-2; clone_size: .; d_call: TRBD2; cdr3_nt: TGTGCCAGCAGGGGGACTAGCGGGGAGGTCGGGGAGCTGTTTTTT; cdr3_aa: CASRGTSGEVGELFF
v_call: TRBV6-1; cdr3_length: 12; j_call: TRBJ2-1; clone_size: few; d_call: .; cdr3_nt: TGTGCCAGCTCTTCCGGGTTCCATGAGCAGTTCTTC; cdr3_aa: CASSSGFHEQFF
v_call: TRBV13; cdr3_length: 14; j_call: TRBJ2-7; clone_size: .; d_call: .; cdr3_nt: TGTGCCAGCAGCTTAGTAGGGGCCCCCTACGAGCAGTACTTC; cdr3_aa: CASSLVGAPYEQYF
v_call: TRBV7-9; cdr3_length: 14; j_call: TRBJ2-3; clone_size: .; d_call: .; cdr3_nt: TGTGCCAGCAGCTCGGCGGTCCGGAGCGATACGCAGTATTTT; cdr3_aa: CASSSAVRSDTQYF
v_call: TRBV19; cdr3_length: 12; j_call: TRBJ1-2; clone_size: few; d_call: .; cdr3_nt: TGTGCCAGTAGTCCCGCTAACTATGGCTACACCTTC; cdr3_aa: CASSPANYGYTF
v_call: TRBV28; cdr3_length: 16; j_call: TRBJ1-6; clone_size: few; d_call: TRBD1; cdr3_nt: TGTGCCAGCACCACTCCGGGACAGGGGGCAGGATCACCCCTCCACTTT; cdr3_aa: CASTTPGQGAGSPLHF